This T cell receptor (beta chain) was sequenced in a study of cytomegalovirus exposure and HLA in healthy donors. The overall study: Early on, a data release was issued that held roughly 80 million unique TCRs from HLA-typed donors. Findings of the study overall: In a later analysis, TCR beta V- and J-gene trimming was associated with a missense DCLRE1C variant. Prediction of most subjects' HLA-A and HLA-B alleles by TCR beta sequences was reportedly accurate.

The CDR3 has 14 amino acids. Germline V gene data show CDR1 as SNHLY and CDR2 as FYNNEI. Trimming removed 6 bases from V and 8 bases from J, with 14 bases in between. Donors likely had unrecorded immune exposures despite being nominally healthy when sampled. On this clone: Its antigen is as yet unknown.

This PCR relied on a set of 60 Vbeta primers and 13 Jbeta primers. Assay used: immunoSEQ multiplex PCR; TCRdb lists only in-frame clones, some missing. Of 69,000 or so clones in the sample, around 76% were seen once. This rearrangement joins TRBV2 to TRBJ1-6; D not resolved. Sequencing was done on a sample of PBMCs. The clonotype was recovered from a man aged 18 to 29 in good health and CMV-seronegative. In DNA form, the CDR3 reads TGTGCCAGCAGGACGGGGATAGCATATTCACCCCTCCACTTT. Its translation: CASRTGIAYSPLHF.